Here is one T cell receptor (beta chain) with its context. This clone's antigen is unknown. No qualities accompany the bases; no much larger clone lies one base away. At study entry, a tuberculin skin test and the QuantiFERON-TB GOLD In-Tube IGRA were used to screen adolescents for latent tuberculosis infection. Immunosequencing of unsorted cryopreserved PBMC covered, on average, around 100,000 T cells per clinical donor. Eleven high schools in the Worcester region of the Western Cape, South Africa, served as enrollment sites for adolescents aged 12 to 18 years. Some 10 M. tuberculosis-infected and around 10 uninfected adolescents were selected with matching for age and sex. PBMC from adolescents were isolated by density centrifugation from freshly drawn heparinized blood and then cryopreserved. The immunoSEQ multiplex PCR assay was used to generate TCR libraries, with TCR-beta and/or TCR-alpha/delta assays applied to each sample. The Illumina high-throughput platform was used to sequence the amplified TCR libraries. On the authors' methods: Clustering and dimensionality reduction were performed using pairwise TCRdist distances among GMM-specific receptors from ex vivo sorted or in vitro expanded T cells. The score assigned to each clinical repertoire was mean NN-distance, meaning the average TCRdist to the nearest 10% of tetramer-positive reference sequences. To compute GEM TCR motif frequency, the fraction of unique TCRs matching known GEM sequences by V/J usage and CDR3 length was calculated. Linear discriminant analysis with leave-one-out cross-validation, implemented in scikit-learn, was used to classify active tuberculosis. TCRdb took over this immuneACCESS table, retaining in-frame rearrangements with V and J assigned. Such tables are incomplete; in checked studies, under half of the missing clones stem from an unresolved V gene, and the remainder is unexplained. Clone size and V and J calls were adopted from that table, with D and trimming inferred from the DNA. Present in this sample are 20,000 to 25,000 clones, 75% to 90% of which were seen just once. About 15% of the sample lies in the top ten.

From a lookup of the germline V gene (reference sequence), CDR1 and CDR2 are DFQATT and SNEGSKA. V trim: 5 bases; J trim: 7 bases; unmatched bases: 2. The cysteine opens and the phenylalanine closes a CDR3 of 11 amino acids. The retained sequence is limited to the CDR3, 33 bases, with the frame set at the first base. This sample stems from a study of T cells in tuberculosis (dated 2018 in TCRdb). A note on the overall study: To characterize T cells specific for the mycobacterial lipid antigen glucose monomycolate (GMM), the study used CD1B tetramers together with high-throughput TCR immunosequencing. A South African clinical cohort compared IGRA-negative adolescents, IGRA-positive adolescents with latent tuberculosis and adults with active tuberculosis, over eight per group. Points the paper makes about the study in general: A classifier using the diverse GMM-specific repertoire reached 87% accuracy (AUROC around 0.9), compared with more than 55% accuracy using GEM motif frequencies. Clinical samples were selected based on which cryopreserved specimens were available, and the active tuberculosis cases were adults whereas the controls were adolescents. Smaller mean NN-distances to GMM-specific TCRs were observed in active tuberculosis TCR-alpha repertoires than in IGRA-negative controls, suggesting clonal expansion of GMM-specific TCRs. Smaller NN-distances were partly driven by shorter CDR3-alpha lengths in active tuberculosis patients, and statistical significance was not reached for the TCR-beta difference.

The chain employs TRBV20-1 and TRBJ2-1; 7 of the junction bases match TRBD1. This receptor was taken from a donor between 5 and 29 years old with latent tuberculosis or without tuberculosis infection. The specimen was PBMCs. The CDR3 is CSALQGNEQFF. In nucleotides, the sequence is TGCAGTGCTTTACAGGGGAATGAGCAGTTCTTC.